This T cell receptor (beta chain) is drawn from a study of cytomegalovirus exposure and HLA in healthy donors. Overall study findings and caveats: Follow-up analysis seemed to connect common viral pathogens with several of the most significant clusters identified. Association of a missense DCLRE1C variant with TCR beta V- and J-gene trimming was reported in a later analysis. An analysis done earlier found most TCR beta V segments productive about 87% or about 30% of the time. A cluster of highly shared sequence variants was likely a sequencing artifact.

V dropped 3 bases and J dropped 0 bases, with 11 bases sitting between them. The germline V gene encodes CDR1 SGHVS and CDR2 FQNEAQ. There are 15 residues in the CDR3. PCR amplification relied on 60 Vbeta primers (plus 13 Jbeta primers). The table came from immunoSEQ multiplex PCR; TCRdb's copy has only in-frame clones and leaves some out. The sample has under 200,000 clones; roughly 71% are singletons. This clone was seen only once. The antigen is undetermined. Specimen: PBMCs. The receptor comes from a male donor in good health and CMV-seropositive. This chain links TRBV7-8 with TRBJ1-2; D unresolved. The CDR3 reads CASSFTRGSNYGYTF. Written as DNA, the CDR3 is TGTGCCAGCAGCTTCACTCGGGGATCTAACTATGGCTACACCTTC. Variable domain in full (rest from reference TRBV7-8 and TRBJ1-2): GAGVSQSPRYKVAKRGQDVALRCDPISGHVSLFWYQQALGQGPEFLTYFQNEAQLDKSGLPSDRFFAERPEGSVSTLKIQRTQQEDSAVYLCASSFTRGSNYGYTFGSGTRLTVV.